The 8 T cell receptor beta chains below come from one sample, sequenced in a study of blood T cells in healthy people across ages. It was with a sample-barcoded 5' primer and a J-beta primer mix that a second PCR of roughly 7 to 12 cycles was run. Each CDR3 protein gets one entry after TCRdb re-called the 5' RACE reads with MiXCR. Altogether about 1.6 million distinct CDR3 sequences are present, roughly 32% being singletons, with the ten largest covering over 9%. The material sequenced was blood. Receptor source: a woman aged 25 to 39 in good health.

This clonotype has more than one count but fewer than ten. The chain employs TRBV28 and TRBJ2-1; possible D gene TRBD1, 5 bases. This CDR3 has 13 residues. Germline V gene sequence: CDR1 MDHEN, CDR2 SYDVKM. V lost 8 bases, J lost 6 bases, and 14 bases lay in between. This chain's CDR3 is CASGHPRGNEQFF. In DNA form, the CDR3 reads TGTGCCAGCGGACACCCCCGTGGCAATGAGCAGTTCTTC.

This clonotype was counted between two and nine times. The V and J genes are TRBV6-1 and TRBJ1-1; D unresolved. The CDR3 spans 14 residues. Germline CDR1 MNHNS, CDR2 SASEGT. V was trimmed by 0 bases and J by 6 bases, leaving 11 bases between them. This CDR3 reads CASSEAELIPEAFF. CDR3 in DNA: TGTGCCAGCAGTGAAGCCGAGCTCATTCCTGAAGCTTTCTTT.

This clonotype was seen a few times. This sequence joins TRBV6-1 and TRBJ1-2; D gene ambiguous. Germline CDR1 MNHNS, CDR2 SASEGT. The CDR3 consists of 13 residues. Trimming took off 3 bases at V and 2 bases at J, with 7 bases between the two ends. Here the CDR3 reads CASSDMHNYGYTF. CDR3 in DNA: TGTGCCAGCAGTGACATGCACAACTATGGCTACACCTTC.

This clonotype showed up just a few times. The chain recombines TRBV7-9 with TRBJ2-7, with no clear D. This CDR3 is 15 amino acids long. V was cut by 0 bases and J by 1 base, with 10 bases left in between. CDR1 is SEHNR, CDR2 FQNEAQ, per germline (reference sequence). The CDR3 DNA is TGTGCCAGCAGCTTAGCCCGGCCAGCATCCTACGAGCAGTACTTC. Encoded protein: CASSLARPASYEQYF.

The chain combines TRBV12-3 or TRBV12-4 with TRBJ2-5; TRBD2 matches 9 bases. The J call may be in error: the DNA end matches TRBJ2-7 better. CDR3 length: 16 residues. CDR3 nucleotides: TGTGCCAGCAGTCCGATTAGCGGGAGCACTTCCTACGAGCAGTACTTC. This gives the protein CASSPISGSTSYEQYF.

This clonotype showed up just a few times. The chain recombines TRBV25-1 with TRBJ1-2; weak D call: TRBD1 (5 bases). The germline V gene encodes CDR1 MGHDK and CDR2 SYGVNS. CDR3 length: 17 amino acids. V dropped 6 bases and J dropped 4 bases, with 24 bases sitting between them. CDR3 residues: CASSTSHPYRRSYGYTF. CDR3 in DNA: TGTGCCAGCAGCACCTCCCATCCCTACAGGAGAAGCTATGGCTACACCTTC.

This clonotype was counted once. CDR3 in amino acids: CASSQPAGHGADTQYF. Here the CDR3 DNA reads TGCGCCAGCAGCCAACCGGCAGGCCACGGGGCAGATACGCAGTATTTT. The chain uses TRBV4-1 and TRBJ2-3, with a weak D call TRBD2 (5 bases). This CDR3 comprises 16 residues. CDR1 and CDR2 from the germline V gene are MGHRA and YSYEKL. Trimming removed 2 bases at V and 4 bases at J, with 16 bases between.

The chain is built from TRBV28 and TRBJ2-5; 7 nucleotides agree with TRBD1. The DNA matches TRBJ2-7 better at its end, which makes the J call doubtful. Germline V gene data show CDR1 as MDHEN and CDR2 as SYDVKM. The CDR3 extends over 15 amino acids. The CDR3 sequence is CASSPPEGQPYEQYF. The CDR3 bases are TGTGCCAGCAGCCCTCCCGAGGGACAGCCCTACGAGCAGTACTTC.